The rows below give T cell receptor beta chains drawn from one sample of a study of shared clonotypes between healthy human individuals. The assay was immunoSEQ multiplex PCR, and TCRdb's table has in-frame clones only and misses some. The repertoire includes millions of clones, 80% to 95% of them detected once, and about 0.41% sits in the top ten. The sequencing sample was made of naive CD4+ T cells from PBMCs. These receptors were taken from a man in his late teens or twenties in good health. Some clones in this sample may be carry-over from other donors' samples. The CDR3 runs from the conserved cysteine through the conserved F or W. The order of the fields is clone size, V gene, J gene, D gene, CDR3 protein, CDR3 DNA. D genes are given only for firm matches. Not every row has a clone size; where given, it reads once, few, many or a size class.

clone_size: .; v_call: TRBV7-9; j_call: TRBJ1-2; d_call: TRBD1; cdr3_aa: CASRRDRPNYGYTF; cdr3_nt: TGTGCCAGCAGGAGGGACAGGCCTAACTATGGCTACACCTTC
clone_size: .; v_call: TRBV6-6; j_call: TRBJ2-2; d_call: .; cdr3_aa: CASNFLGGWELFF; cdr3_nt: TGTGCCAGCAATTTCCTAGGGGGTTGGGAGCTGTTTTTT
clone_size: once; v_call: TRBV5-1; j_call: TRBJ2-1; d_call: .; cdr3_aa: CASSPARVSYNEQFF; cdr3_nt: TGCGCCAGCAGTCCCGCACGGGTATCCTACAATGAGCAGTTCTTC
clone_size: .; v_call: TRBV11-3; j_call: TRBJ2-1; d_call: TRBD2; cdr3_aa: CASSAGLAGANEQFF; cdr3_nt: TGTGCCAGCAGCGCGGGACTAGCGGGAGCAAATGAGCAGTTCTTC
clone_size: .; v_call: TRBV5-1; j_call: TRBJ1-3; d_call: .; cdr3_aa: CASSEQPADAGNTIYF; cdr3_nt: TGCGCCAGCAGCGAACAGCCGGCGGACGCTGGAAACACCATATATTTT
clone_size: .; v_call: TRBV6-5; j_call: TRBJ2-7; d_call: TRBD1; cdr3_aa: CASSYSTGKAGEQYF; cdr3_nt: TGTGCCAGCAGTTACTCGACAGGGAAAGCCGGGGAGCAGTACTTC
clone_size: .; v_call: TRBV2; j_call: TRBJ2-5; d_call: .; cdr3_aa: CASREGETQYF; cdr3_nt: TGTGCCAGCAGGGAAGGGGAGACCCAGTACTTC
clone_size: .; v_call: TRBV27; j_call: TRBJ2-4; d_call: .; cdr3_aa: CASSLQGRIKNIQYF; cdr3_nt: TGTGCCAGCAGTTTACAGGGACGGATTAAAAACATTCAGTACTTC
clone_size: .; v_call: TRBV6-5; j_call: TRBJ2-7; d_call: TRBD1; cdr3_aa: CASSPTGTGRYEQYF; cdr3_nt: TGTGCCAGCAGTCCCACCGGGACAGGGCGTTACGAGCAGTACTTC
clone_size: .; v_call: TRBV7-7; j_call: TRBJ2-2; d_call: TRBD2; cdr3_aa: CASSQAGGRGTGELFF; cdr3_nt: TGTGCCAGCAGCCAGGCTGGCGGGAGAGGGACCGGGGAGCTGTTTTTT
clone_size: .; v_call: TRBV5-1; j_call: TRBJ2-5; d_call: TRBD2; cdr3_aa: CASSLAPSGGPGETQYF; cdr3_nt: TGCGCCAGCAGCTTGGCTCCTAGCGGGGGCCCGGGGGAGACCCAGTACTTC
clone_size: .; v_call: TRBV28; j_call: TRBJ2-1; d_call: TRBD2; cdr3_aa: CASRPEAGGYYNEQFF; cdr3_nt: TGTGCCAGCAGACCTGAAGCGGGAGGGTATTACAATGAGCAGTTCTTC
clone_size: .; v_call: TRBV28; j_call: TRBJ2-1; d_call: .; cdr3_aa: CASSLDRTYNEQFF; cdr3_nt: TGTGCCAGCAGCCTAGACAGGACCTACAATGAGCAGTTCTTC
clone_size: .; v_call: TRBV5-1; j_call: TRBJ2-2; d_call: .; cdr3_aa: CASSPGGINTGELFF; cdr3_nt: TGCGCCAGCAGCCCCGGAGGGATCAACACCGGGGAGCTGTTTTTT
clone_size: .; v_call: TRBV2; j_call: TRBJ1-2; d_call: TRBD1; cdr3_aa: CASSRDRASGYTF; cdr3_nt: TGTGCCAGCAGTCGGGACAGGGCGTCTGGCTACACCTTC
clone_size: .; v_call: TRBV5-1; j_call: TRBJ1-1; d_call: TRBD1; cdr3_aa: CASSLAGQGVEAFF; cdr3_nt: TGCGCCAGCAGCTTGGCCGGACAGGGCGTTGAAGCTTTCTTT
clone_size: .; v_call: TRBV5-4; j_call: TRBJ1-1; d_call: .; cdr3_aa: CASSLGLPPNTEAFF; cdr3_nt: TGTGCCAGCAGCTTAGGACTGCCCCCCAACACTGAAGCTTTCTTT
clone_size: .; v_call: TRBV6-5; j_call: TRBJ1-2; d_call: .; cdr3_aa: CASSSREGYGYTF; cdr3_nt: TGTGCCAGCAGTTCCAGGGAAGGCTATGGCTACACCTTC
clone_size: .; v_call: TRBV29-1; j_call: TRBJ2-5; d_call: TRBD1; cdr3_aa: CSVLRGPGETQYF; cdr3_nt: TGCAGCGTTCTCAGGGGGCCTGGGGAGACCCAGTACTTC
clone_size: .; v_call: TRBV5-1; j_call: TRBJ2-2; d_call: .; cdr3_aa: CASSFLTAGTGELFF; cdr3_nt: TGCGCCAGCAGCTTTTTGACCGCGGGGACCGGGGAGCTGTTTTTT
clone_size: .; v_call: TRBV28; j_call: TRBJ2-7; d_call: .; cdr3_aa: CASSSTRRVGEQYF; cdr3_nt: TGTGCCAGCAGTTCCACGCGGAGGGTAGGAGAGCAGTACTTC
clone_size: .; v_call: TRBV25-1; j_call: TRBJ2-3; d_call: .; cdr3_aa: CASSTTGPVSTDTQYF; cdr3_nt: TGTGCCAGCTCTACAACTGGGCCGGTAAGCACAGATACGCAGTATTTT
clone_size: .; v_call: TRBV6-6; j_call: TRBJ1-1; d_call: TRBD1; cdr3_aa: CASRRTGENTEAFF; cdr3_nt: TGTGCCAGCAGACGGACAGGGGAGAACACTGAAGCTTTCTTT
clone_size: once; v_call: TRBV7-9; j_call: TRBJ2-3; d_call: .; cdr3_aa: CASGRETDTQYF; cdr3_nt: TGTGCCAGCGGCCGAGAAACAGATACGCAGTATTTT
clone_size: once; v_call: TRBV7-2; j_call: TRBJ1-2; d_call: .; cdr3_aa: CASSSQRRTTF; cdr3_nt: TGTGCCAGCAGCTCCCAACGCCGGACTACATTC
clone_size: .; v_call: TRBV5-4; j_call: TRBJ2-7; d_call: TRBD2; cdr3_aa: CASSLTSGLAYEQYF; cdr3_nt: TGTGCCAGCAGCTTGACTAGCGGGCTCGCCTACGAGCAGTACTTC
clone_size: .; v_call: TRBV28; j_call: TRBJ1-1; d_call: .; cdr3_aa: CASSQNRVLHTEAFF; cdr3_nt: TGTGCCAGCAGCCAAAACAGGGTTTTGCACACTGAAGCTTTCTTT
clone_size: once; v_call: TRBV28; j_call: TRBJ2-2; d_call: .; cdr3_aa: CASSRTTGELFF; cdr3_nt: TGTGCCAGCAGTAGGACCACCGGGGAGCTGTTTTTT
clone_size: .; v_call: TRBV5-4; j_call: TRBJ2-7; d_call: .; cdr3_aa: CASSGRRGANYEQYF; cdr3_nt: TGTGCCAGCAGCGGGCGCCGGGGGGCCAACTACGAGCAGTACTTC
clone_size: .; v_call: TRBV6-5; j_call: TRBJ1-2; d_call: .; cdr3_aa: CASSFNPANYGYTF; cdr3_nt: TGTGCCAGCAGCTTCAACCCAGCTAACTATGGCTACACCTTC
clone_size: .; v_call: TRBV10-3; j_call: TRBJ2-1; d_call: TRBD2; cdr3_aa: CAISGSGSFGYEQFF; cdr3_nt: TGTGCCATCAGTGGAAGCGGGAGTTTTGGTTATGAGCAGTTCTTC
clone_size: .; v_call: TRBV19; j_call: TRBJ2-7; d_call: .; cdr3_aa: CASSPPGSLNYEQYF; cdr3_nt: TGTGCCAGTAGTCCCCCGGGCTCCCTGAACTACGAGCAGTACTTC
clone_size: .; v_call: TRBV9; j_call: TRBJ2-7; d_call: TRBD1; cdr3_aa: CASSGGTVGYEQYF; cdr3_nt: TGTGCCAGCAGCGGGGGGACAGTAGGCTACGAGCAGTACTTC
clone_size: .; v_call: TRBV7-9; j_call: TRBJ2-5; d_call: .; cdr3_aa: CASSLGGRRLETQYF; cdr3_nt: TGTGCCAGCAGCTTAGGGGGGAGGCGTTTGGAGACCCAGTACTTC
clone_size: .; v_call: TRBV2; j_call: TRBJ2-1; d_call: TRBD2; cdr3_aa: CASSASLAGDGEQFF; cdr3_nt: TGTGCCAGCAGTGCCTCTCTAGCGGGAGACGGGGAGCAGTTCTTC
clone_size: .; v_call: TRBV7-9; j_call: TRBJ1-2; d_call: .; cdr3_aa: CASSLGSGYGYTF; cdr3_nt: TGTGCCAGCAGCTTAGGCAGCGGCTATGGCTACACCTTC
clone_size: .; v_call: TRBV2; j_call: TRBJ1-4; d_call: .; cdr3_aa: CASRRGDLPNEKLFF; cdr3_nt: TGTGCCAGCCGAAGAGGGGACCTACCCAATGAAAAACTGTTTTTT
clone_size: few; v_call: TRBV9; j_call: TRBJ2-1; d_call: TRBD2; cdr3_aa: CASSVSLAGGPHEQFF; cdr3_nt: TGTGCCAGCAGCGTAAGTCTCGCGGGAGGGCCCCATGAGCAGTTCTTC
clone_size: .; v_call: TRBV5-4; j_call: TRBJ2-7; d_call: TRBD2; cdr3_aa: CASSSPLAGVYEQYF; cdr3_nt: TGTGCCAGCAGCTCCCCACTAGCGGGAGTCTACGAGCAGTACTTC
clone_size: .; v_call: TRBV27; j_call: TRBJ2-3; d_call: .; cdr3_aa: CASNSRLYPDTQYF; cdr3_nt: TGTGCCAGCAACTCCCGACTCTATCCAGATACGCAGTATTTT
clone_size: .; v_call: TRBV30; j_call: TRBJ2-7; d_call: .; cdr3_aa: CAWGSEGVAYEQYF; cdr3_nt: TGTGCCTGGGGCTCGGAGGGGGTAGCCTACGAGCAGTACTTC
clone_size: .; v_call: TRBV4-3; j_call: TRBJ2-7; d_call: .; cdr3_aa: CASSQDERGTYEQYF; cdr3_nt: TGCGCCAGCAGCCAAGATGAAAGGGGTACCTACGAGCAGTACTTC
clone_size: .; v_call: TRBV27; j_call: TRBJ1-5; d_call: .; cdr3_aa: CASSLSSTGGQPQHF; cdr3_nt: TGTGCCAGCAGTTTATCTAGTACAGGAGGTCAACCCCAGCATTTT
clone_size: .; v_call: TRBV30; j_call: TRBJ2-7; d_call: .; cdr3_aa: CAWSVGVSLNLYEQYF; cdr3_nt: TGTGCCTGGAGTGTAGGGGTCAGCCTAAACCTCTACGAGCAGTACTTC
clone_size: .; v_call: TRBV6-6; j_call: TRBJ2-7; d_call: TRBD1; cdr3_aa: CASSSTGQGASYEQYF; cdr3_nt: TGTGCCAGCAGTTCGACCGGACAGGGGGCAAGCTACGAGCAGTACTTC
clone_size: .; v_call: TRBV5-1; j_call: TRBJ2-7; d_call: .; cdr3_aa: CASSLGIGLSYEQYF; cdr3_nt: TGCGCCAGCAGCTTGGGGATAGGATTGTCCTACGAGCAGTACTTC
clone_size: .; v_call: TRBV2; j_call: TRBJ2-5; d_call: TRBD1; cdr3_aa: CASSRRDRSPGETQYF; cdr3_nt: TGTGCCAGCAGCCGCCGGGACAGGAGCCCGGGAGAGACCCAGTACTTC
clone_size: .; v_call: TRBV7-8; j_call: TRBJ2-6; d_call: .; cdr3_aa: CASSLAGIGANVLTF; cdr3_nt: TGTGCCAGCAGCTTAGCAGGGATCGGGGCCAACGTCCTGACTTTC
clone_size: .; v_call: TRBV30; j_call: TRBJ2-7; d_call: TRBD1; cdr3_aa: CAWNAGTESYEQYF; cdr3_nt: TGTGCCTGGAACGCCGGGACAGAAAGCTACGAGCAGTACTTC
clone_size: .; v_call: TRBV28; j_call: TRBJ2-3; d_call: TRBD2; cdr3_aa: CATFGASLAGGPVTDTQYF; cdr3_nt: TGTGCCACCTTCGGTGCGTCCCTAGCGGGAGGGCCGGTCACAGATACGCAGTATTTT
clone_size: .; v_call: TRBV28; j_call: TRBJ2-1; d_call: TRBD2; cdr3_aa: CASIEAQREREQFF; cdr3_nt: TGTGCCAGCATCGAAGCCCAGCGGGAGCGTGAGCAGTTCTTC
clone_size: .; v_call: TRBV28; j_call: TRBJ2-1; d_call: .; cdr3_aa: CASSPVGNYNEQFF; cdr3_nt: TGTGCCAGCAGTCCCGTGGGGAACTACAATGAGCAGTTCTTC
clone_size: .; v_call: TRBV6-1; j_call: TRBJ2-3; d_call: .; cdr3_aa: CASRRPLTDTQYF; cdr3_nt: TGTGCCAGCAGGCGCCCGCTCACAGATACGCAGTATTTT
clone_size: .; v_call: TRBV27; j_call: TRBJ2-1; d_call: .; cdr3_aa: CASSLPDTLSPNEQFF; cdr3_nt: TGTGCCAGCAGTTTACCGGACACACTCTCTCCCAATGAGCAGTTCTTC